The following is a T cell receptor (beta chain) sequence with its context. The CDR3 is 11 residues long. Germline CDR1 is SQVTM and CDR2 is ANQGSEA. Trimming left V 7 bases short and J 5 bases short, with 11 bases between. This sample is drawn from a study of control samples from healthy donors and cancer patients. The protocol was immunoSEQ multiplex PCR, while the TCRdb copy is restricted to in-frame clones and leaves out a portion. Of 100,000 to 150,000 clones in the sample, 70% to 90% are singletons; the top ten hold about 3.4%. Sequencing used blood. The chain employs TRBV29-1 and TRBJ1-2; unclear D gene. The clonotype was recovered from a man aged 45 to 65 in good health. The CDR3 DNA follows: TGCAGCGCAGGACTTGAGTATGGCTACACCTTC. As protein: CSAGLEYGYTF.